What follows are 7 T cell receptor beta chains derived from one specimen sequenced in a study of T cells after yellow fever vaccination (dated by TCRdb to about 2019). The treatment or condition label corresponds to: live attenuated yellow fever vaccine strain. Libraries were made using 5' RACE. Sequencing relied on an Illumina NovaSeq 6000. In-frame beta chains were kept once TCRdb had trimmed the public reads at Q25 with fastp and called clones with MiXCR. Every CDR3 protein is listed once, alongside the most common genes and DNA of its rows. The sample table shows some 120,000 distinct CDR3 sequences, and 15% are seen once. The top ten clones comprise roughly 45% of the sample. Sample: CD8+ T cells sorted from PBMCs, taken 5 days after the yellow fever booster vaccination. The receptor source for this set is a man aged 18 to 35 who received the YFV17D yellow fever vaccine.

The chain carries TRBV11-2 and TRBJ2-3; 7 positions match TRBD2. The trim removed 3 bases at V and 0 bases at J, leaving 12 bases unmatched. This CDR3 is built from 18 residues. Germline-derived CDR1 and CDR2 are SGHAT and FQNNGV. The chain's CDR3 is CASSFPRYGGTSTDTQYF. CDR3 bases: TGTGCCAGCAGCTTTCCCCGCTACGGGGGGACCAGCACAGATACGCAGTATTTT.

V gene TRBV11-2 combines with J gene TRBJ1-2; TRBD1 agrees at 8 bases. This CDR3 spans 15 amino acids. With 4 bases clipped from V and 7 bases from J, the junction kept 11 bases outside the gene matches. The V gene's germline CDR1 is SGHAT and CDR2 FQNNGV. CDR3 DNA: TGTGCCAGCAGCTCCGGACTAGGACAGGGCGGTGGCTACACCTTC. Translation: CASSSGLGQGGGYTF.

This clonotype was detected only a few times. The rearrangement links TRBV6-2 or TRBV6-3 to TRBJ2-3; 7 bases are a match to TRBD1. The CDR3 loop spans 14 amino acids. V gave up 7 bases and J gave up 1 base; unmatched junction bases: 5. Germline-derived CDR1 and CDR2 are MNHEY and SVGEGT. The CDR3 sequence: CASNPGQGTDTQYF. CDR3 nucleotide sequence: TGTGCCAGCAACCCAGGACAGGGCACAGATACGCAGTATTTT.

This clonotype was seen a handful of times. V and J are TRBV12-3 or TRBV12-4 and TRBJ2-1; 9 bases are a match to TRBD2. The ends lost 6 bases at V and 0 bases at J; junction bases unmatched: 21. The CDR3 totals 21 residues. The CDR3: CASSPPIGRSGGPSSYNEQFF. Written as DNA, the CDR3 is TGTGCCAGCAGCCCACCCATAGGCCGGAGCGGGGGGCCAAGCTCCTACAATGAGCAGTTCTTC.

In its sample, this clonotype was seen a few times. The chain uses TRBV5-1 and TRBJ2-1, with 7 nucleotides matching TRBD2. V gave up 5 bases and J gave up 6 bases; unmatched junction bases: 5. The germline V gene has CDR1 SGHRS and CDR2 YFSETQ. The CDR3 spans 13 residues. CDR3 coding DNA: TGCGCCAGCAGACTGGGCGGGAGCAATGAGCAGTTCTTC. Translation gives CASRLGGSNEQFF.

This clonotype was detected only a few times. The rearrangement uses TRBV6-5 and TRBJ1-1; D possibly corresponds to TRBD1 (5 bases). The germline gives CDR1 MNHEY, CDR2 SVGAGI. The CDR3 runs 14 residues. V gave up 0 bases and J gave up 5 bases, with 10 bases separating them. The CDR3 DNA is TGTGCCAGCAGTTACTCGAGCAGGGCGACTGAAGCTTTCTTT. Translating gives CASSYSSRATEAFF.

In its sample, this clonotype was seen a few times. The chain has TRBV6-6 and TRBJ2-7, with D possibly TRBD2 on 5 matching bases. The germline CDR1 and CDR2 sequences are MNHNY and SVGAGI (reference sequence). V was cut by 2 bases and J by 1 base, with 15 bases left in between. This CDR3 is 16 amino acids long. The CDR3 DNA reads as TGTGCCAGCAGTTACCCCCTGGACGGGATTTCCTACGAGCAGTACTTC. This encodes CASSYPLDGISYEQYF.